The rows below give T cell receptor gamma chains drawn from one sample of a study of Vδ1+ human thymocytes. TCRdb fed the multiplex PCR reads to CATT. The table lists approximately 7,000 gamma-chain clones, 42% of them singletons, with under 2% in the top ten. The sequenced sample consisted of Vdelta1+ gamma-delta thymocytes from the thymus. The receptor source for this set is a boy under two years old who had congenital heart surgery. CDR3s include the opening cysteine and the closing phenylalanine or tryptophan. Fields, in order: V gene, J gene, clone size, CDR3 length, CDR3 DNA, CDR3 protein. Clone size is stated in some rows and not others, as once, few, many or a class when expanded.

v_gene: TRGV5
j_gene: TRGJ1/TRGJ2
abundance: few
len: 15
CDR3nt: TGTGCCACCTGGGACAGGCTTCAGTATTATTATAAGAAACTCTTT
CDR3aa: CATWDRLQYYYKKLF

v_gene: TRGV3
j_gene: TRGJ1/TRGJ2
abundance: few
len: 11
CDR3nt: TGTGCCACCTGGGACAGGTTTAAGAAACTCTTT
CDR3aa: CATWDRFKKLF

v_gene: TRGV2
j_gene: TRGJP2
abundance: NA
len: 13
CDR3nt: TGTGCCACCTGGGACGGTAGTGATTGGATCAAGACGTTT
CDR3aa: CATWDGSDWIKTF

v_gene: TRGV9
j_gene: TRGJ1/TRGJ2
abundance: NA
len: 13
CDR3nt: TGTGCCTTGTGGGAGGTGTATTATTATAAGAAACTCTTT
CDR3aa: CALWEVYYYKKLF

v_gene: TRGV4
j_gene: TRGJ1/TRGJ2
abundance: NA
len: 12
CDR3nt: TGTGCCACCTGGGATGTTCGGTATAAGAAACTCTTT
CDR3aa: CATWDVRYKKLF

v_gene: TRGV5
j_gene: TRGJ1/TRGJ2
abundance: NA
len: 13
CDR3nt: TGTGCCACCTGGGACAGGCGTTTGCATAAGAAACTCTTT
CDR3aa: CATWDRRLHKKLF

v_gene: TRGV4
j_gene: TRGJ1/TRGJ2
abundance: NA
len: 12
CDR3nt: TGTGCCACCTGGGATGATTATTATAAGAAACTCTTT
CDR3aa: CATWDDYYKKLF

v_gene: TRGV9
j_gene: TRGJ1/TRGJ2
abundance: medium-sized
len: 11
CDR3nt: TGTGCCTTGTGGGAGGATTATAAGAAACTCTTT
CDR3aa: CALWEDYKKLF

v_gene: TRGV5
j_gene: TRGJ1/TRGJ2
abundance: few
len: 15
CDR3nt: TGTGCCACCTGGGACAGGCGACACCGGCCCCATAAGAAACTCTTC
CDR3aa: CATWDRRHRPHKKLF

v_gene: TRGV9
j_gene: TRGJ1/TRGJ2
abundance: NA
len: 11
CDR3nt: TGTGCCTTGTGGGAGGCAAATAAGAAACTCTTT
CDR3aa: CALWEANKKLF

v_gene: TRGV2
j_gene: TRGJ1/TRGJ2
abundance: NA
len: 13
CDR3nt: TGTGCCACCTGGGACGGTAATGATTATAAGAAACTCTTT
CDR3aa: CATWDGNDYKKLF

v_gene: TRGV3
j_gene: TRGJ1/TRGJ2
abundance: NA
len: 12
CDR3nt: TGTGCCACCTGGGACATGGGCTATAAGAAACTCTTT
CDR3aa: CATWDMGYKKLF

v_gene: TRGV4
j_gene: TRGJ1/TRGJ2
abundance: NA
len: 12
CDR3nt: TGTGCCACCTGGGATGGGACGGGCAAGAAACTCTTT
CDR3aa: CATWDGTGKKLF

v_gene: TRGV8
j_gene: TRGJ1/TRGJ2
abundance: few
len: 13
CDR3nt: TGTGCCACCTGGGACTGGAATTATTATAAGAAACTCTTT
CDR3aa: CATWDWNYYKKLF

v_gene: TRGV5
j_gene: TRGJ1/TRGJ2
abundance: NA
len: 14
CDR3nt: TGTGCCACCTGGGACAGGCCCCGTGGTTATAAGAAACTCTTT
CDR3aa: CATWDRPRGYKKLF

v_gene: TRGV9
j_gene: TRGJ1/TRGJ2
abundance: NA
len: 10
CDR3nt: TGTGCCTGGTGGGAGGGCAAGAAACTCTTT
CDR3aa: CAWWEGKKLF

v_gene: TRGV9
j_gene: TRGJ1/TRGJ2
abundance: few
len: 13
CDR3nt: TGTGCCTTGTGGGAGGTGATTTATTATAAGAAACTCTTT
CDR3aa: CALWEVIYYKKLF

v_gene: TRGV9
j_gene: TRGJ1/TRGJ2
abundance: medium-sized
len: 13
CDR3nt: TGTGCCTTGTGGGAGGCGAATTATTATAAGAAACTCTTT
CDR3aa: CALWEANYYKKLF

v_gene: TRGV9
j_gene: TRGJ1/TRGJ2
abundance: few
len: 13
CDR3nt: TGTGCCTTGTGGGAGGTGCATTGGGGTAAGAAACTCTTT
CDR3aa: CALWEVHWGKKLF

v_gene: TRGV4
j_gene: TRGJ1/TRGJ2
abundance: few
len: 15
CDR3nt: TGTGCCACCTGGGATGGACGACCCCCCGATTATAAGAAACTCTTT
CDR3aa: CATWDGRPPDYKKLF

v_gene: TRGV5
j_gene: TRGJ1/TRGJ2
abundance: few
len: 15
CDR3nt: TGTGCCACCTGGGACAGGCGGGGAGTAACTTATAAGAAACTCTTT
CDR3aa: CATWDRRGVTYKKLF

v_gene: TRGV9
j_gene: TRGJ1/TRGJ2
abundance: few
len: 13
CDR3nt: TGTGCCTTGTGGGAGGTGTTGGGTTATAAGAAACTCTTT
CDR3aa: CALWEVLGYKKLF

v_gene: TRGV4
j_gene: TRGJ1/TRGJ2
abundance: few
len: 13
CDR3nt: TGTGCCACCTGGGATGGGCCGGGATATAAGAAACTCTTT
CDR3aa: CATWDGPGYKKLF

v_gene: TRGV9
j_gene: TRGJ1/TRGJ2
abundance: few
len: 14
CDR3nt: TGTGCCTTGTGGGAGGTAATTAGGTATTATAAGAAACTCTTT
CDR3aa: CALWEVIRYYKKLF

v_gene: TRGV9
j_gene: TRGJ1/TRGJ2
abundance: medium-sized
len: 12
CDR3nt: TGTGCCTTGTGGGAGGTCAACAATAAGAAACTCTTT
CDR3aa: CALWEVNNKKLF

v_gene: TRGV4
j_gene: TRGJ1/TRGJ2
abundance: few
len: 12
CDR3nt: TGTGCCACCTGGGATGGGGGGTCTGGGAAACTCTTT
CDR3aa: CATWDGGSGKLF

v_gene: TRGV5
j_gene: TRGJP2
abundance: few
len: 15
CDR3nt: TGTGCCACCTGGACCCAAGGAAGTAGTGATTGGATCAAGACGTTT
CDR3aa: CATWTQGSSDWIKTF

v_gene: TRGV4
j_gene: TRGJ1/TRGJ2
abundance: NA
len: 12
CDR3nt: TGTGCCACCTGGGATGAGGGTTATACGAAACTATTT
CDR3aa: CATWDEGYTKLF

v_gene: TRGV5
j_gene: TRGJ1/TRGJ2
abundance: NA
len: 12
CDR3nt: TGTGCCACCTGGGACAGGCATTATAAGAAACTCTTT
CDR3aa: CATWDRHYKKLF

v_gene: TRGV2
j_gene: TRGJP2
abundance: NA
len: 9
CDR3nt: TGTGCCACGAATTGGATCAAGACGTTT
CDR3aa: CATNWIKTF

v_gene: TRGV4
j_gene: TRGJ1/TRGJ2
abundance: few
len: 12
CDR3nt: TGTGCCACCTGGGCCCCTTATTATAAGAAACTCTTT
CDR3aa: CATWAPYYKKLF

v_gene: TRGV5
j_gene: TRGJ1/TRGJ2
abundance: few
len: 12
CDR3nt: TGTGCCACCTGGGACCGATGCATTGGGAAACTCTTT
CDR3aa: CATWDRCIGKLF

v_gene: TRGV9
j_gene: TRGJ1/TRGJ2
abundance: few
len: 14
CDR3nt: TGTGCCTTGTGGGAGGTCAAAACTTATTATAAGAAACTCTTT
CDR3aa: CALWEVKTYYKKLF

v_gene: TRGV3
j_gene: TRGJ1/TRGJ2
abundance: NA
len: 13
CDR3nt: TGTGCCACCTGGGACAGGCCGAAGTATAAGAAACTCTTT
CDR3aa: CATWDRPKYKKLF

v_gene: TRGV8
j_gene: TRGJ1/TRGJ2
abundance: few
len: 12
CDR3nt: TGTGCCACCTGGGATATGCGTTATAAGAAACTCTTT
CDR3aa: CATWDMRYKKLF

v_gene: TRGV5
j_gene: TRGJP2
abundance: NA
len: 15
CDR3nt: TGTGCCACCTGGGACGCGACCCCTAGTGATTGGATCAAGACGTTT
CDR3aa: CATWDATPSDWIKTF

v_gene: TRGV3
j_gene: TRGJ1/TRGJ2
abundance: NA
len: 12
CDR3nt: TGTGCCACCTGGGACAGGCGTGGGGAGAAACTCTTT
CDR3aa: CATWDRRGEKLF

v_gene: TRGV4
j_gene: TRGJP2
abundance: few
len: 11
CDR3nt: TGTGCCACCTGGGTAGATTGGATCAAGACGTTT
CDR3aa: CATWVDWIKTF

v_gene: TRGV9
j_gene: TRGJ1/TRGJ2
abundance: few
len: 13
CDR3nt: TGTGCCTTGTGGGAGGTGCACTTCTATAAGAAACTCTTT
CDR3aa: CALWEVHFYKKLF

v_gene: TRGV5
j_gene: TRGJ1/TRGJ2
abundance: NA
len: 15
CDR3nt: TGTGCCACCTGGGACAGGCCCTTGGCTTATTATAAGAAACTCTTT
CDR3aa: CATWDRPLAYYKKLF

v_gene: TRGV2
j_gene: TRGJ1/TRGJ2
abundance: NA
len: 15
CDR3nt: TGTGCCACCTGGGACGATCGGGAGTCCCAGAGTAAGAAACTCTTT
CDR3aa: CATWDDRESQSKKLF

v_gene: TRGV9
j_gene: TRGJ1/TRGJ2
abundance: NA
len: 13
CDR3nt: TGTGCCTTGTGGGAGTCGAATTATTATAAGAAACTCTTT
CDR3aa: CALWESNYYKKLF

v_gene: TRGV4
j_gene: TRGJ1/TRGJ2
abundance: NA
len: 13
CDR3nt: TGTGCCACCTGGGATGGGTGTTATTATAAGAAACTCTTT
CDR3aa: CATWDGCYYKKLF

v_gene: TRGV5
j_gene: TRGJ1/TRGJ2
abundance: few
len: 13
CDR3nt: TGTGCCACCTGGGACGGAAGAGGTTATAAGAAACTCTTT
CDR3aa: CATWDGRGYKKLF

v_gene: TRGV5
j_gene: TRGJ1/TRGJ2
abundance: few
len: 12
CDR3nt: TGTGCCACCTGGGACAGCTTGGGGAAGAAACTCTTT
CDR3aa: CATWDSLGKKLF